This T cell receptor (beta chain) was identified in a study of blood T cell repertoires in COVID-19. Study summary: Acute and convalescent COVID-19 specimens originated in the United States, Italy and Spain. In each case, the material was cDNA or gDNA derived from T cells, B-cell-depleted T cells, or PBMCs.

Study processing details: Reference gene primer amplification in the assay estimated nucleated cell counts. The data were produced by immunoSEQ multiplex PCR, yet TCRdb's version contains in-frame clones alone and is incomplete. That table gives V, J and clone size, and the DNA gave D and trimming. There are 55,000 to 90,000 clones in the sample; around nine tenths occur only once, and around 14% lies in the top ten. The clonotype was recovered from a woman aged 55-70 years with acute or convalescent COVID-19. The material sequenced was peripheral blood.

In nucleotides, the CDR3 is TGTGCCAGCGGCATCGGGGGTGGCTACACCTTC. It codes for CASGIGGGYTF. This sequence joins TRBV5-4 and TRBJ1-2; perhaps TRBD1 as D (5 bases). Germline CDR1 is SGHNT and CDR2 is YYREEE (reference sequence). V shed 7 bases and J shed 7 bases, with 11 bases lying between them. This CDR3 contains 11 residues. Full variable domain (rest looked up from reference TRBV5-4 and TRBJ1-2): ETGVTQSPTHLIKTRGQQVTLRCSSQSGHNTVSWYQQALGQGPQFIFQYYREEENGRGNFPPRFSGLQFPNYSSELNVNALELDDSALYLCASGIGGGYTFGSGTRLTVV.